The source of this T cell receptor beta chain is a study of T cell responses to AZD1222 COVID-19 vaccine. About the study: Second-dose recipients at about 4 or about 12 weeks were treated as one pooled group. Study-wide results and caveats: Spike-specific TCR breadth and depth were elevated following two AZD1222 doses. Reportedly, nearly half the spike-specific TCRs target unmutated variant regions. Among the donors, most were white British and more were female, and clonal diversity was possibly underestimated.

Germline V gene sequence: CDR1 MDHEN, CDR2 SYDVKM. The CDR3 contains 16 residues. V shed 4 bases and J 6 bases; nucleotides not matched to a gene: 12. Using immunoSEQ multiplex PCR, the repertoire was profiled, and TCRdb retains in-frame clones only, with some absent. The table includes about 120,000 clones, over 75% detected once. About this clone itself: Its antigen is unknown.

This clonotype was obtained from an adult in good health. Sequencing was performed on peripheral blood, taken on day 0 of AZD1222 vaccination. The V and J genes are TRBV28 and TRBJ1-3; 7 bases line up with TRBD1. The CDR3 region is CASSSPTRDRKNTIYF. The DNA of the CDR3 is TGTGCCAGCAGTTCCCCCACCCGGGACAGAAAAAACACCATATATTTT.